The rows below give T cell receptor beta chains drawn from one sample of a study of T cells in Graves' hyperthyroidism and ophthalmopathy. TCRdb independently ran MiXCR on the multiplex PCR reads; one entry per CDR3 protein. The repertoire includes 540,000 or so distinct CDR3 sequences, less than 20% of them detected once, and roughly 6.6% sits in the top ten. The sequencing sample was made of blood. The receptor source for this set is a woman aged 25-40 years with Graves' hyperthyroidism. Each CDR3 is given with its conserved first and last residue. A D gene is named only where the DNA matches it firmly. The size entry is marked missing in some rows and otherwise reads once, few, many or a size class.

size | J | D | V | CDR3 | DNA
. | TRBJ1-3 | . | TRBV14 | CASSQAGGGNTIYF | TGTGCCAGCAGCCAAGCGGGAGGTGGAAACACCATATATTTT
many | TRBJ2-7 | TRBD2 | TRBV20-1 | CSATSGKGYEQYF | TGCAGTGCAACTAGCGGGAAGGGCTACGAGCAGTACTTC
many | TRBJ2-3 | . | TRBV5-6 | CASSPIARATDTQYF | TGTGCCAGCAGCCCGATTGCGCGCGCAACAGATACGCAGTATTTT
few | TRBJ2-3 | . | TRBV7-2 | CASSSRRGRYTDTQYF | TGTGCCAGCAGCTCCCGGAGGGGAAGATACACAGATACGCAGTATTTT
many | TRBJ2-2 | TRBD1 | TRBV30 | CAWSRGQGNTGELFF | TGTGCCTGGAGTCGTGGACAGGGGAACACCGGGGAGCTGTTTTTT
. | TRBJ1-5 | TRBD1 | TRBV6-1 | CASSEEDRGNNQPQHF | TGTGCCAGCAGTGAAGAGGACAGGGGCAACAATCAGCCCCAGCATTTT
. | TRBJ2-1 | TRBD1 | TRBV15 | CATRSGTGDHNEQFF | TGTGCCACCAGGAGCGGGACAGGGGACCACAATGAGCAGTTCTTC
many | TRBJ1-1 | . | TRBV6-1 | CASSEFEAFF | TGTGCCAGCAGTGAATTTGAAGCTTTCTTT
. | TRBJ1-3 | . | TRBV20-1 | CSASTGNTIYF | TGCAGTGCTAGTACCGGGAACACCATATATTTT
. | TRBJ2-7 | TRBD1 | TRBV6-5 | CASSNRDRLTYEQYF | TGTGCCAGCAGTAACCGGGACAGGCTAACCTACGAGCAGTACTTC
many | TRBJ2-7 | TRBD2 | TRBV5-1 | CASSSSGGGYEQYF | TGCGCCAGCAGCTCTAGCGGAGGAGGGTACGAGCAGTACTTC
many | TRBJ2-1 | . | TRBV2 | CAILGPDNEQFF | TGTGCCATCCTAGGGCCAGACAATGAGCAGTTCTTC
few | TRBJ2-1 | . | TRBV7-2 | CASSWQLGGEQFF | TGTGCCAGCAGCTGGCAACTAGGCGGTGAGCAGTTCTTC
many | TRBJ2-5 | . | TRBV13 | CASSQQSKTQYF | TGTGCCAGCAGCCAACAAAGCAAGACCCAGTACTTC
. | TRBJ1-5 | . | TRBV19 | CASSIDPGANHSNQPQHF | TGTGCCAGTAGTATAGATCCCGGGGCCAACCATAGCAATCAGCCCCAGCATTTT
many | TRBJ2-1 | TRBD2 | TRBV12-3/TRBV12-4 | CASSRSGDPYNEQFF | TGTGCCAGCAGTCGTAGCGGGGACCCTTACAATGAGCAGTTCTTC
many | TRBJ2-3 | . | TRBV18 | CASSPGVEDTQYF | TGTGCCAGCTCTCCGGGTGTGGAAGATACGCAGTATTTT
many | TRBJ2-1 | . | TRBV27 | CASRIDRTYNEQFF | TGTGCCAGCAGAATTGACAGGACCTACAATGAGCAGTTCTTC
many | TRBJ1-2 | TRBD1 | TRBV20-1 | CSASPTGNYGYTF | TGCAGTGCTAGCCCGACAGGGAACTATGGCTACACCTTC
many | TRBJ1-1 | TRBD1 | TRBV7-3 | CAGSSDRENTEAFF | TGTGCCGGCAGCTCCGACAGGGAGAACACTGAAGCTTTCTTT
. | TRBJ2-3 | TRBD2 | TRBV4-3 | CASSQDWDYISTDTQYF | TGCGCCAGCAGCCAAGATTGGGACTACATTAGCACAGATACGCAGTATTTT
. | TRBJ2-5 | . | TRBV25-1 | CASGEGKGAPQETQYF | TGTGCCAGCGGCGAGGGGAAAGGCGCCCCCCAAGAGACCCAGTACTTC
. | TRBJ2-3 | . | TRBV6-6 | CASSYSYSQGIGFTDTQYF | TGTGCCAGCAGTTACTCATACTCTCAGGGTATCGGTTTTACAGATACGCAGTATTTT
many | TRBJ2-7 | TRBD2 | TRBV12-3/TRBV12-4 | CASSPVPIGASGRNGEQYF | TGTGCCAGCAGCCCAGTCCCCATTGGGGCTAGCGGGAGAAATGGCGAGCAGTACTTC
. | TRBJ2-3 | TRBD2 | TRBV20-1 | CSASIGTTRTDTQYF | TGCAGTGCTAGTATCGGGACTACACGCACAGATACGCAGTATTTT
many | TRBJ2-5 | TRBD1 | TRBV5-6 | CASSKGQGVGETQYF | TGTGCCAGCAGCAAGGGACAGGGGGTCGGAGAGACCCAGTACTTC
. | TRBJ1-3 | TRBD1 | TRBV18 | CASSPPGRGSGNTIYF | TGTGCCAGCTCACCACCGGGCAGGGGGTCTGGAAACACCATATATTTT
. | TRBJ2-3 | TRBD2 | TRBV4-1 | CASSLTSGVSADTQYF | TGCGCCAGCAGCCTAACTAGCGGGGTTAGCGCAGATACGCAGTATTTT
. | TRBJ2-7 | . | TRBV13 | CASSLGTIPYEQYF | TGTGCCAGCAGCTTAGGCACGATCCCCTACGAGCAGTACTTC
many | TRBJ2-3 | TRBD2 | TRBV5-1 | CASSFRLAGFTDTQYF | TGCGCCAGCAGCTTCCGACTAGCGGGGTTCACAGATACGCAGTATTTT
many | TRBJ2-1 | TRBD1 | TRBV6-5 | CASSYWGQGEPNSYNEQFF | TGTGCCAGCAGTTACTGGGGACAGGGGGAACCTAACTCCTACAATGAGCAGTTCTTC
. | TRBJ2-7 | . | TRBV13 | CASRARGGSYEQYF | TGTGCCAGCAGGGCCAGGGGTGGCTCCTACGAGCAGTACTTC
. | TRBJ2-7 | . | TRBV28 | CASREGTNEQYF | TGTGCCAGCAGGGAGGGGACAAACGAGCAGTACTTC
many | TRBJ2-7 | TRBD2 | TRBV20-1 | CSARRMTSGSYEQYF | TGCAGTGCTAGACGAATGACTAGCGGGAGCTACGAGCAGTACTTC
. | TRBJ2-1 | . | TRBV20-1 | CSARGVSEGYNEQFF | TGCAGTGCTAGAGGTGTCTCCGAGGGTTACAATGAGCAGTTCTTC
. | TRBJ2-3 | TRBD1 | TRBV20-1 | CSAGTGGDWGSDTQYF | TGCAGTGCTGGGACAGGGGGCGATTGGGGGTCAGATACGCAGTATTTT
. | TRBJ1-2 | TRBD1 | TRBV7-2 | CASSLGQGSASYGYTF | TGTGCCAGCAGCTTAGGACAGGGGTCTGCGAGCTATGGCTACACCTTC
. | TRBJ2-1 | . | TRBV7-9 | CASSPTVSSYNEQFF | TGTGCCAGCAGCCCGACTGTAAGCTCCTACAATGAGCAGTTCTTC
. | TRBJ2-1 | . | TRBV20-1 | CSANGGDNEQFF | TGCAGTGCTAATGGAGGGGACAATGAGCAGTTCTTC
. | TRBJ1-3 | . | TRBV13 | CASSLSSGARGNTIYF | TGTGCCAGCAGCTTATCGTCAGGGGCTCGGGGAAACACCATATATTTT
many | TRBJ1-1 | . | TRBV11-3 | CASSLDYGGEAFF | TGTGCCAGCAGCTTAGATTATGGGGGGGAAGCTTTCTTT
few | TRBJ2-5 | . | TRBV14 | CASSQVTLRGTQYF | TGTGCCAGCAGCCAAGTAACCCTGAGGGGGACCCAGTACTTC
many | TRBJ2-2 | TRBD2 | TRBV2 | CASSEDCLADTGELFF | TGTGCCAGCAGTGAAGATTGTCTAGCGGACACCGGGGAGCTGTTTTTT
few | TRBJ2-3 | . | TRBV19 | CASSISGTPDTQYF | TGTGCCAGTAGTATCTCCGGGACCCCAGATACGCAGTATTTT
. | TRBJ2-1 | . | TRBV15 | CATSRDDGYNEQFF | TGTGCCACCAGCAGAGATGACGGGTACAATGAGCAGTTCTTC
many | TRBJ2-7 | . | TRBV20-1 | CSATTPTGLGEQYF | TGCAGTGCTACAACCCCGACAGGTCTGGGCGAGCAGTACTTC
. | TRBJ2-5 | . | TRBV29-1 | CSGDGGGQETQYF | TGCAGCGGTGACGGGGGAGGTCAAGAGACCCAGTACTTC
few | TRBJ1-1 | . | TRBV6-1 | CASIDSLNTEAFF | TGTGCCAGCATCGACAGCCTGAACACTGAAGCTTTCTTT
. | TRBJ1-4 | . | TRBV7-6 | CASSFRGNGEKLFF | TGTGCCAGCAGCTTTAGGGGGAACGGCGAAAAACTGTTTTTT
many | TRBJ2-7 | TRBD2 | TRBV7-9 | CASTAQAGRAYHEQYF | TGTGCCAGCACCGCCCAGGCCGGGAGGGCCTACCACGAGCAGTACTTC
many | TRBJ2-5 | . | TRBV7-2 | CASSPGQAETQYF | TGTGCCAGCAGCCCAGGCCAAGCGGAGACCCAGTACTTC
few | TRBJ2-1 | TRBD1 | TRBV9 | CAKKTGEPNEQFF | TGTGCCAAGAAGACAGGGGAACCCAATGAGCAGTTCTTC
few | TRBJ2-7 | TRBD1 | TRBV19 | CASSIPPGQSDEQYF | TGTGCCAGTAGTATACCACCGGGACAGAGCGACGAGCAGTACTTC